Reported below is one TCR beta chain. The antigen is not known. V shed 6 bases, J shed 3 bases, and the junction held 10 bases outside the gene matches. The length of the CDR3 is 15 residues. CDR1 is MNHEY and CDR2 is SMNVEV in the germline V gene (reference sequence). Sequencing was performed with immunoSEQ multiplex PCR; in TCRdb, only in-frame clones are kept and a portion is missing. Here the sample spans approximately 170,000 clones, 75% to 90% being singletons. This record belongs to a study of lymphopenia after photon versus proton radiotherapy. Study-level results: Photon-treated patients lost naive T cells and TCR diversity; proton-treated stayed stable. Only patients who died were analyzed for survival; proton advantage is unproven.

Sequencing used peripheral blood, obtained from a patient treated with photon-based radiotherapy. This chain links TRBV27 with TRBJ2-7, with 8 bases fitting TRBD2. The clonotype comes from a man aged 50-59 years with gastric cancer. CDR3 DNA: TGTGCCAGCAGCCAGACTAGCGCTTTCCTCTACGAGCAGTACTTC. Translating gives CASSQTSAFLYEQYF.